This TCR beta chain derives from a study of blood T cell repertoires in COVID-19 (dated by TCRdb to 2018 to 2020). The study in broad terms: The collaborator samples originated in the United States, Italy and Spain and spanned the acute and convalescent phases of COVID-19. The prospective study material was composed of cDNA or gDNA derived from T cells, B-cell-depleted T cells, or PBMCs. Subjects who had been exposed to COVID-19, were actively infected with it, or had recovered from it provided the deeply sampled blood TCRbeta repertoires that made up the dataset. A freely available public database, intended as a resource for researchers studying the immune response to SARS-CoV-2, is where the repertoires were released. The samples were drawn from the first 160 participants of the ongoing ImmuneRACE study and from 950 to 1,500 subjects provided by 6 global collaborators. Nearly every sample came with metadata listing a de-identified subject ID, COVID-19 status, age in years and sex. Where available, HLA class I and class II types were obtained from metadata supplied by the sample provider rather than from assay-based typing.

Concerning this clone itself: Its antigen is not yet known. Qualities for individual bases were not recorded, and no much larger clone is one base off.

TCRbeta CDR3 regions were amplified from genomic DNA using the immunoSEQ Assay, a bias-controlled multiplex PCR. As for the original processing: The number of nucleated cells in each sample was estimated from the amplification of reference gene primers within the assay. To quantify the absolute abundance of each unique TCRbeta CDR3 rearrangement, sequence reads were collapsed and filtered. For each sample, productive Simpson clonality was calculated as the square root of Simpson's diversity index over productive rearrangements. The clones in this table, taken by TCRdb from immuneACCESS, are in-frame only. Not every clone is retained; where verified, under half of the shortfall comes from an unresolved V gene, and the cause of the rest is unknown. That table is the source of V, J and clone size, and D and trimming were worked out from the DNA. Across this sample there are some 180,000 clones, with nearly 90% seen only once. The ten top clones hold about 0.58% of the sample.

The CDR3 contains 14 residues, cysteine and phenylalanine counted. The kept DNA is CDR3 alone, 42 bases in frame from the first base. For CDR1 and CDR2, the germline V gene (reference sequence) lists LNHDA and SQIVND. The germline V end is reduced by 8 bases and the J end by 5 bases; junction bases left unmatched: 11. Collaborating institutions collected whole blood in K2EDTA tubes following their own protocols. For TCRbeta analysis, collaborators shipped samples as frozen whole blood, isolated PBMCs, or DNA extracted from either of those sample types. Broad study findings and their caveats: The quantity of clinical and demographic metadata differed by source and by participant and was supplied without curation.

The chain was built from TRBV19 and TRBJ2-5, with TRBD1 matching 7 junction bases. The sequence was collected from a man aged 50 or older with acute or convalescent COVID-19. The material sequenced was peripheral blood. The encoded CDR3 is CASSNLQGMETQYF. The DNA sequence is TGTGCCAGTTCCAACCTACAGGGGATGGAGACCCAGTACTTC.